Below are 8 T cell receptor beta chains sequenced from a single sample in a study of cytomegalovirus exposure and HLA in healthy donors. Primers: 60 Vbeta forward and 13 Jbeta reverse. Here immunoSEQ multiplex PCR was the method, and the copy in TCRdb shows in-frame clones only, minus some. The sample lists roughly 100,000 clones, approximately 72% occurring once. Sample: PBMCs. These receptors all come from a man younger than 40 in good health and CMV-seronegative.

The V and J genes are TRBV5-4 and TRBJ1-3; D is perhaps TRBD1 (6 bases). Germline CDR1 SGHNT, CDR2 YYREEE (reference sequence). Trimming removed 4 bases from V and 2 bases from J, with 10 bases in between. The CDR3 is 14 amino acids. The CDR3 here is CASSRNRAGNTIYF. The CDR3, as DNA: TGTGCCAGCAGCCGAAACAGGGCTGGAAACACCATATATTTT. The whole variable domain, filled in from reference TRBV5-4 and TRBJ1-3, reads ETGVTQSPTHLIKTRGQQVTLRCSSQSGHNTVSWYQQALGQGPQFIFQYYREEENGRGNFPPRFSGLQFPNYSSELNVNALELDDSALYLCASSRNRAGNTIYFGEGSWLTVV.

The genes are TRBV5-4 and TRBJ2-4; 14 nucleotides agree with TRBD2. The CDR3 runs to 17 residues. After removal of 4 bases from V and 0 bases from J, the junction contained 3 bases not matched to a gene. Germline CDR1 and CDR2: SGHNT and YYREEE (reference sequence). The CDR3 DNA is TGTGCCAGCAGCCCGGGACTAGCGGGGGCAGCCAAAAACATTCAGTACTTC. This sequence encodes CASSPGLAGAAKNIQYF.

The genes are TRBV11-2 and TRBJ1-2, with 11 bases lining up with TRBD1. V trimming: 6 bases; J trimming: 8 bases; junction bases outside the gene matches: 8. Germline CDR1 reads SGHAT; CDR2 reads FQNNGV. CDR3 length: 14 amino acids. The CDR3 DNA follows: TGTGCCAGCAGGCCCGGACAGGGGGCGCGAGGCTACACCTTC. Residues: CASRPGQGARGYTF.

This clone has only a few counts. This chain joins TRBV28 and TRBJ2-7, with D hard to call. The V end lost 3 bases, the J end lost 2 bases, and 2 bases lay between the germline ends. Germline V gives CDR1 MDHEN, CDR2 SYDVKM. The CDR3 covers 11 residues. CDR3 sequence (DNA): TGTGCCAGCAGTTTTACCTACGAGCAGTACTTC. Protein sequence: CASSFTYEQYF.

The chain couples TRBV19 to TRBJ1-5, with D possibly TRBD1 on 5 matching bases. V shed 8 bases and J shed 0 bases, with 11 bases lying between them. This CDR3 is built from 14 residues. Germline lookup yields CDR1 LNHDA and CDR2 SQIVND (reference sequence). CDR3 bases: TGTGCCAGTGCCTCCAGGGATAGCAATCAGCCCCAGCATTTT. Translated: CASASRDSNQPQHF.

The rearrangement uses TRBV6-5 and TRBJ1-2, with 9 positions matching TRBD1. The junction had 15 bases not matched to a gene; V was cut back by 7 bases and J by 9 bases. The CDR3 spans 15 residues. Germline CDR1 reads MNHEY; CDR2 reads SVGAGI. The DNA of the CDR3 is TGTGCCAGCATTCGAAAGGGACAGGGTGTAGGAAGCTACACCTTC. Encoded protein: CASIRKGQGVGSYTF.

The gene calls are TRBV18 and TRBJ2-2, with TRBD2 matching 10 bases. The CDR3 loop spans 16 amino acids. V dropped 5 bases and J dropped 3; count of bases not matched to a gene: 6. Germline loops: CDR1 KGHSH, CDR2 LQKENI. The CDR3 is CASSANLAGDTGELFF. CDR3 nucleotide sequence: TGTGCCAGCTCAGCAAATCTAGCGGGAGACACCGGGGAGCTGTTTTTT.

The rearrangement links TRBV2 to TRBJ2-1; D call uncertain. CDR1 is SNHLY, CDR2 FYNNEI, per germline. CDR3 length: 11 residues. The ends were cut back, 7 bases at V and 12 bases at J, with 13 bases in the middle. CDR3 protein: CASIRLSRQFF. In DNA form, the CDR3 reads TGTGCCAGCATTCGACTCTCACGGCAGTTCTTC.